This T cell receptor (beta chain) derives from a study of blood T cell repertoires in COVID-19. Study at large: From the United States, Italy and Spain came samples of acute and convalescent COVID-19. T cells, B-cell-depleted T cells, or PBMCs provided the cDNA or gDNA that served as material.

The CDR3 has 17 amino acids. Germline loops: CDR1 SGHRS, CDR2 YFSETQ. The V and J ends lost 4 bases and 1 base, in that order; junction bases with no gene match: 10. In the authors' methods: Amplification from reference gene primers served as the basis for estimated nucleated cell counts. Sequencing was performed with immunoSEQ multiplex PCR; in TCRdb, only in-frame clones are kept and a portion is missing. That table gives V, J and clone size, and the DNA gave D and trimming. The sample includes about 110,000 clones, 80% of them seen just once. Sequenced: peripheral blood. The receptor was derived from a man between 65 and 79 years old with acute or convalescent COVID-19. The rearrangement uses TRBV5-1 and TRBJ1-5, with TRBD1 matching 8 bases. CDR3: CASSPGQGLGSNQPQHF. CDR3 in DNA: TGCGCCAGCAGCCCCGGACAGGGACTGGGCAGCAATCAGCCCCAGCATTTT.